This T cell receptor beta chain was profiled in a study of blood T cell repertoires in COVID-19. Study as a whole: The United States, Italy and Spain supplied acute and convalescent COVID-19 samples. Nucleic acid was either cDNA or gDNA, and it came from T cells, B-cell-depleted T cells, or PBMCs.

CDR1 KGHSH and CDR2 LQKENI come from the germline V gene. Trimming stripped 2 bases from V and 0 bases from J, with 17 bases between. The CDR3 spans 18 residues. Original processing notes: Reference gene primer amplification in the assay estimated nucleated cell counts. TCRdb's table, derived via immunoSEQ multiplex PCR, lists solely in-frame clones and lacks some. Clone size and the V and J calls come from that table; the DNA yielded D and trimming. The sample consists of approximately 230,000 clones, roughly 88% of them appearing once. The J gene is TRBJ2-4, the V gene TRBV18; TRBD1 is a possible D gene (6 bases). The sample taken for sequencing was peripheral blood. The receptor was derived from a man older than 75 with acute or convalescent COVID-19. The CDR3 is CASSPEDSPRLAKNIQYF. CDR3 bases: TGTGCCAGCTCACCAGAGGACAGTCCGCGTCTAGCCAAAAACATTCAGTACTTC. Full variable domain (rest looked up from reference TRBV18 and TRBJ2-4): NAGVMQNPRHLVRRRGQEARLRCSPMKGHSHVYWYRQLPEEGLKFMVYLQKENIIDESGMPKERFSAEFPKEGPSILRIQQVVRGDSAAYFCASSPEDSPRLAKNIQYFGAGTRLSVL.